This T cell receptor (beta chain) was recovered during a study of early T cells in non-severe SARS-CoV-2 infection. Overall study context: Sequencing was performed on bulk RNA from unsorted whole blood, leaving chains unpaired. Notes on the study in general: Private and CD4 specificities were missed by VDJdb matching, skewed to anti-spike CD8.

V was pared by 6 bases and J by 8 bases, with 9 bases of the junction left unmatched. Germline V lookup: CDR1 SQVTM, CDR2 ANQGSEA. The CDR3 is 13 amino acids. Researchers attached unique molecular identifiers to individual cDNA molecules. TCRdb called the 5' RACE reads again in MiXCR, with one record for every CDR3 protein. Of over 85,000 distinct CDR3 sequences listed, approximately 14% are singletons. This clonotype was counted ten times or more. Its antigen is undetermined. The sequence derives from an adult who was a healthcare worker with PCR-confirmed SARS-CoV-2 infection or an uninfected control (not recorded which). This chain links TRBV29-1 with TRBJ2-1; 8 nucleotides match TRBD2. Source material: whole blood. The DNA for the CDR3 is TGCAGCGTCATAAGCGGGAGTAGGGATGAGCAGTTCTTC. Translating gives CSVISGSRDEQFF.